The present T cell receptor (beta chain) was sequenced within a study of shared clonotypes between healthy human individuals. General observations from the study: As a rule, naive subsets had a larger estimated richness than memory subsets.

Over several immunoSEQ plates, each subset's genomic DNA was distributed in even portions. Methods used by the authors: ImmunoSEQ sequences covered only the junction and lacked quality scores; filtering therefore differed. The repertoire was sequenced with immunoSEQ multiplex PCR; TCRdb's copy has only in-frame clones and lacks some. V, J and clone size are taken as reported in that table, and D and trimming were inferred from the DNA itself. Found here are approximately 2.4 million clones, 90% to 96% of them singletons; the top ten hold 0.1% to 0.15%. Concerning this clone itself: What it binds is unknown. The junction departs from germline at one end; a sequencing error may be responsible.

This CDR3 has 12 amino acids. The germline V gene has CDR1 MDHEN and CDR2 SYDVKM. The sample comprised naive CD4+ T cells sorted from blood. Described subset: CD45RA+ positively selected. V gene TRBV28 combines with J gene TRBJ2-7; 8 nucleotides line up with TRBD1. This TCR came from a man aged 18-30 years in good health. The CDR3 DNA is TGTGCCAGCAGTTCCCCAGGGGGCTTGGGGAACTTC. This translates into CASSSPGGLGNF.